Below are 23 T cell receptor beta chains sequenced from a single sample in a study of cytomegalovirus exposure and HLA in healthy donors. The PCR had 60 Vbeta and 13 Jbeta primers. Sequencing used immunoSEQ multiplex PCR; TCRdb keeps in-frame clones, though not all of them. The sample carries 80,000 or so clones, roughly 72% recorded once. The sample taken for sequencing was PBMCs. Every receptor here comes from a man aged 25 to 40 in good health and CMV-seropositive.

The V gene is TRBV4-1, the J gene TRBJ1-1; D possibly corresponds to TRBD1 (6 bases). V lost 1 base and J lost 8, with 14 bases in between. This CDR3 is built from 14 residues. Germline CDR1 is MGHRA and CDR2 is YSYEKL. The CDR3 DNA is TGCGCCAGCAGCCAAGTGGTGGGGGGGCGGGAAGCTTTCTTT. Protein: CASSQVVGGREAFF.

The chain recombines TRBV7-3 with TRBJ2-3; perhaps TRBD1 as D (5 bases). The V and J ends lost 5 bases and 2 bases respectively, with 14 bases between them. Looked up from germline, CDR1 is SGHTA and CDR2 is FQGTGA. The CDR3 contains 15 residues. CDR3 DNA: TGTGCCAGCAGCCTCGCGTTAGGGGACACAGATACGCAGTATTTT. It codes for CASSLALGDTDTQYF. Filled out from reference TRBV7-3 and TRBJ2-3, the complete variable domain reads GAGVSQTPSNKVTEKGKYVELRCDPISGHTALYWYRQSLGQGPEFLIYFQGTGAADDSGLPNDRFFAVRPEGSVSTLKIQRTERGDSAVYLCASSLALGDTDTQYFGPGTRLTVL.

This chain connects TRBV19 to TRBJ1-2; 7 bases match TRBD1. Germline CDR1 and CDR2: LNHDA and SQIVND (reference sequence). J was trimmed by 3 bases and V by 9 bases; bases with no gene match: 13. This CDR3 spans 15 amino acids. The CDR3 bases are TGTGCCAGCGGACAGGAGGCCCTGGTAGACTATGGCTACACCTTC. Protein product: CASGQEALVDYGYTF.

The rearrangement joins TRBV10-2 to TRBJ1-2; D may be TRBD1 (6 bases). CDR1 WSHSY and CDR2 SAAADI come from the germline V gene. V lost 7 bases, J lost 3 bases, and 12 bases lay in between. This CDR3 is 13 amino acids long. This CDR3 reads CASTTGSDYGYTF. DNA of the CDR3: TGCGCCAGCACCACAGGGTCCGACTATGGCTACACCTTC.

This rearrangement joins TRBV5-4 to TRBJ1-4; a possible D gene is TRBD1 (5 bases). Trimming took off 1 base at V and 6 bases at J, with 10 bases between the two ends. There are 14 residues in the CDR3. Germline CDR1 is SGHNT and CDR2 is YYREEE (reference sequence). The CDR3 loop is CASSLPGMDEKLFF. The CDR3 DNA reads TGTGCCAGCAGCTTGCCAGGGATGGATGAAAAACTGTTTTTT. The full variable domain, in which reference TRBV5-4 and TRBJ1-4 provide the parts outside the CDR3, is ETGVTQSPTHLIKTRGQQVTLRCSSQSGHNTVSWYQQALGQGPQFIFQYYREEENGRGNFPPRFSGLQFPNYSSELNVNALELDDSALYLCASSLPGMDEKLFFGSGTQLSVL.

This sequence joins TRBV9 and TRBJ2-6; no firm D call. Germline V CDR1 and CDR2: SGDLS, YYNGEE. The germline V and J ends were trimmed by 0 bases and 4 bases, with 8 bases remaining between them. The CDR3 consists of 15 residues. CDR3 nucleotide sequence: TGTGCCAGCAGCGTAGTACAGTCCGGGGCCAACGTCCTGACTTTC. This gives the protein CASSVVQSGANVLTF.

This clone has just one count. The genes are TRBV29-1 and TRBJ2-1, with 11 bases lining up with TRBD2. Germline CDR1 is SQVTM and CDR2 is ANQGSEA. The CDR3 loop spans 15 amino acids. V was clipped by 2 bases and J by 4 bases; unmatched bases: 4. The CDR3 nucleotides read TGCAGCGTTGAAATTAGCGGGGGGGCATACAATGAGCAGTTCTTC. Residues: CSVEISGGAYNEQFF.

The chain employs TRBV4-2 and TRBJ1-6; perhaps TRBD1 as D (5 bases). The germline V gene has CDR1 LGHNA and CDR2 YNFKEQ. The ends were cut back, 4 bases at V and 5 bases at J, with 21 bases in the middle. The CDR3 is 18 residues long. DNA of the CDR3: TGTGCCAGCAGCCCTCCGGGGGGGGGATTCGGAGATAATTCACCCCTCCACTTT. Translated: CASSPPGGGFGDNSPLHF.

This clone was counted a few times. The chain couples TRBV7-2 to TRBJ1-4, with D perhaps TRBD1 (6 bases). Germline loops: CDR1 SGHTA, CDR2 FQGNSA. The CDR3 runs 16 residues. Trimming took 4 bases from V and 2 from J, leaving 14 bases between them. The CDR3 nucleotides read TGTGCCAGCAGCTCCGGGGGGCTAGGCACTAATGAAAAACTGTTTTTT. It codes for CASSSGGLGTNEKLFF.

The rearrangement joins TRBV4-3 to TRBJ1-2; the D gene is possibly TRBD1 (6 bases). Per germline, CDR1 LGHNA and CDR2 YSLEER. The CDR3 extends over 14 amino acids. V was cut by 4 bases and J by 8 bases, with 17 bases left in between. CDR3 sequence reads: CASSLWGHRQGYTF. The CDR3 nucleotides are TGCGCCAGCAGCCTGTGGGGGCATCGGCAGGGCTACACCTTC.

The chain recombines TRBV7-8 with TRBJ1-2, with 8 bases aligning to TRBD1. Germline-derived CDR1 and CDR2 are SGHVS and FQNEAQ. V was pared by 3 bases and J by 8 bases, with 11 bases of the junction left unmatched. This CDR3 is built from 15 residues. The CDR3 sequence is CASSFGTQGARGYTF. CDR3 DNA sequence: TGTGCCAGCAGCTTCGGTACTCAGGGGGCGCGAGGCTACACCTTC.

This clone was recorded once. J is TRBJ2-3 and V is TRBV9, with D perhaps TRBD2 (6 bases). The CDR3 has 15 residues. Germline V lookup: CDR1 SGDLS, CDR2 YYNGEE. Deletions cut 2 bases from V and 4 bases from J, with 14 bases between. The CDR3 region is CASSVRQGGPDTQYF. CDR3 nucleotides: TGTGCCAGCAGCGTGCGGCAGGGAGGACCAGATACGCAGTATTTT.

The chain links TRBV6-5 to TRBJ1-1; D remains unclear. The germline V gene encodes CDR1 MNHEY and CDR2 SVGAGI. With 5 bases removed from V and 1 base from J, the gap between germline ends came to 8 bases. The CDR3 totals 13 residues. The CDR3 coding sequence is TGTGCCAGCAGTACTGGTCGGAACACTGAAGCTTTCTTT. Encoded protein: CASSTGRNTEAFF.

The rearrangement links TRBV18 to TRBJ2-7, with D possibly being TRBD1 (5 bases). The CDR3 length is 13 residues. Trimming removed 5 bases from V and 1 base from J, with 9 bases in between. In germline, CDR1 is KGHSH, CDR2 LQKENI. The CDR3 nucleotides read TGTGCCAGCTCATCCTCAGGGTCCTACGAGCAGTACTTC. Amino acid sequence: CASSSSGSYEQYF.

This clone has a single count. The chain joins TRBV4-1 to TRBJ1-6; 8 nucleotides line up with TRBD1. With V trimmed by 0 bases and J by 7 bases, 5 bases remained unmatched. This CDR3 has 16 amino acids. CDR1 MGHRA and CDR2 YSYEKL come from the germline V gene. For the CDR3, the DNA is TGCGCCAGCAGCCAAGATGGGCAGGGGGCAAATTCACCCCTCCACTTT. This codes for CASSQDGQGANSPLHF.

The chain carries TRBV27 and TRBJ1-1, with a weak D call TRBD1 (5 bases). V shed 0 bases and J shed 4 bases, with 18 bases lying between them. Looked up from germline, CDR1 is MNHEY and CDR2 is SMNVEV (reference sequence). This CDR3 comprises 17 residues. The CDR3 is CASSLSDKGARPTEAFF. The CDR3 DNA reads as TGTGCCAGCAGTTTATCGGACAAAGGGGCCCGACCCACTGAAGCTTTCTTT.

The J gene is TRBJ2-1, the V gene TRBV28; TRBD2 is a possible D gene (6 bases). V lost 7 bases and J lost 0, with 19 bases in between. CDR1 and CDR2 (germline): MDHEN, SYDVKM. This CDR3 comprises 17 residues. The CDR3, as DNA: TGTGCCAGCACTGCAGCCGGGACTCCGAGCTCCTACAATGAGCAGTTCTTC. Protein product: CASTAAGTPSSYNEQFF.

This clone was detected only once. The chain joins TRBV28 to TRBJ1-5; D remains ambiguous. This CDR3 spans 13 amino acids. CDR1 MDHEN and CDR2 SYDVKM come from the germline V gene. Trimming took 5 bases from V and 0 from J, leaving 5 bases between them. CDR3 sequence reads: CASSPSSNQPQHF. The CDR3 DNA reads TGTGCCAGCAGTCCGAGTAGCAATCAGCCCCAGCATTTT. Full variable domain (missing parts from reference TRBV28 and TRBJ1-5): DVKVTQSSRYLVKRTGEKVFLECVQDMDHENMFWYRQDPGLGLRLIYFSYDVKMKEKGDIPEGYSVSREKKERFSLILESASTNQTSMYLCASSPSSNQPQHFGDGTRLSIL.

This clone was seen just once. The CDR3 here is CASSSTGGGVHTEAFF. The CDR3 nucleotides are TGTGCCAGCAGCTCGACAGGGGGCGGGGTGCACACTGAAGCTTTCTTT. The gene calls are TRBV7-8 and TRBJ1-1; 10 bases map to TRBD1. CDR3 length: 16 amino acids. The germline V gene has CDR1 SGHVS and CDR2 FQNEAQ. J gave up 3 bases and V 4 bases, and 8 bases lay outside the gene matches.

This sequence joins TRBV14 and TRBJ1-4; 7 positions match TRBD1. The CDR3 has 16 amino acids. With V trimmed by 2 bases and J by 8 bases, 11 bases remained unmatched. Germline V gene lookup returns CDR1 SGHDN and CDR2 FVKESK. CDR3 sequence reads: CASSQLRQGRLEKLFF. The CDR3 bases are TGTGCCAGCAGCCAACTACGACAGGGTCGCTTGGAAAAACTGTTTTTT.

The V gene is TRBV2, the J gene TRBJ1-1; D possibly corresponds to TRBD1 (5 bases). This CDR3 has 13 amino acids. Germline V gene sequence: CDR1 SNHLY, CDR2 FYNNEI. V dropped 4 bases and J dropped 1 base, with 7 bases sitting between them. CDR3 bases: TGTGCCAGCAGTGGACAGCCGAACACTGAAGCTTTCTTT. Its protein product is CASSGQPNTEAFF.

The chain links TRBV29-1 to TRBJ1-1; TRBD1 might be the D (6 bases). The CDR3 covers 13 residues. The germline V and J ends were trimmed by 6 bases and 5 bases, with 16 bases remaining between them. In germline, CDR1 is SQVTM, CDR2 ANQGSEA. CDR3 loop: CSVARGGATEAFF. CDR3 sequence (DNA): TGCAGCGTGGCCAGGGGTGGTGCGACTGAAGCTTTCTTT.

The V call is TRBV27, the J call TRBJ1-4; 7 nucleotides match TRBD1. CDR1 and CDR2 (germline): MNHEY, SMNVEV (reference sequence). The CDR3 loop spans 14 amino acids. With 5 bases clipped from V and 8 bases from J, the junction kept 8 bases outside the gene matches. The CDR3 nucleotides are TGTGCCAGCAGTCTCCAGGGGGATACGGAAAAACTGTTTTTT. It yields the protein CASSLQGDTEKLFF.